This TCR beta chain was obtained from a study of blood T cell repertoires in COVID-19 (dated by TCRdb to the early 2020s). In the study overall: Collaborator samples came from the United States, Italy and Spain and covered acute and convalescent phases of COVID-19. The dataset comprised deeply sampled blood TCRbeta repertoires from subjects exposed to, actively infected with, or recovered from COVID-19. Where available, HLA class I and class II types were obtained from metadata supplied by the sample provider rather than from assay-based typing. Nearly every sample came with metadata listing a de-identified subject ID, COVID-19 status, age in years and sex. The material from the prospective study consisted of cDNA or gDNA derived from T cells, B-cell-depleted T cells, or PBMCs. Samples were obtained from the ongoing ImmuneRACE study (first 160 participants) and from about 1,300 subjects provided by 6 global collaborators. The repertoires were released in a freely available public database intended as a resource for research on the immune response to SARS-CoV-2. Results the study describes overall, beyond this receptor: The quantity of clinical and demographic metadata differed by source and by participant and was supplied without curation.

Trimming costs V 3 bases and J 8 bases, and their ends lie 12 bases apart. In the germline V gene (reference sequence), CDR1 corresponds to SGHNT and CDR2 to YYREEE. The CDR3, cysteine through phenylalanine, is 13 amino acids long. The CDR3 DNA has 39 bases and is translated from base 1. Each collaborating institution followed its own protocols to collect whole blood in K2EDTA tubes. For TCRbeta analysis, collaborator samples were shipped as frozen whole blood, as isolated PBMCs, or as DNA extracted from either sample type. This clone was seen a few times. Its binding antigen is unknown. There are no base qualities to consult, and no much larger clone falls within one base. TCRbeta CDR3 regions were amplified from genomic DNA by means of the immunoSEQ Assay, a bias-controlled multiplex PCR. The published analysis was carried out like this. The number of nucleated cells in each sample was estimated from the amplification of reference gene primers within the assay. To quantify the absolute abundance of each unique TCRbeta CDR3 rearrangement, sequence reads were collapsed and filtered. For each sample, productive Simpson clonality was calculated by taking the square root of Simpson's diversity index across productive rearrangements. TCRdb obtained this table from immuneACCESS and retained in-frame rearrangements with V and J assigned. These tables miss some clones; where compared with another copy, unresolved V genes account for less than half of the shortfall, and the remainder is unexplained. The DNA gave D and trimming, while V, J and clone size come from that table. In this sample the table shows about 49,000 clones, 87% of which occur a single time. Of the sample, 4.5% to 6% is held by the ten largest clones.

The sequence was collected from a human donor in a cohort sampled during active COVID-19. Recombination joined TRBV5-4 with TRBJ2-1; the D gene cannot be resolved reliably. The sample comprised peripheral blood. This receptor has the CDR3 CASSSTLWDEQFF. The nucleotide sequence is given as TGTGCCAGCAGCTCGACTCTGTGGGATGAGCAGTTCTTC.